This T cell receptor beta chain was identified during a study of T cell responses to AZD1222 COVID-19 vaccine. Samples with a second dose at about 4 or about 12 weeks were pooled together. A remark on this clone: The antigen remains unidentified.

Some clones are missing from TCRdb's copy, which holds only in-frame ones; the method was immunoSEQ multiplex PCR. The sample lists roughly 170,000 clones, approximately 94% occurring once. General study results and limits: Seropositive at baseline were only a handful of AZD1222 recipients. No day 14 peak samples; only post-peak repertoires were characterized.

The source of this sequence is an adult who received the AZD1222 COVID-19 vaccine. This specimen was peripheral blood, taken 28 days after the second AZD1222 dose.

The CDR3 region is CASRERSGPSSGNTIYF. In nucleotides, the CDR3 is TGTGCCAGCAGGGAAAGGAGCGGACCAAGCTCTGGAAACACCATATATTTT. The chain couples TRBV7-8 to TRBJ1-3; unclear D gene. The germline CDR1 and CDR2 sequences are SGHVS and FQNEAQ. V was cut by 6 bases and J by 0 bases, with 18 bases left in between. There are 17 residues in the CDR3.